Presented here are 15 T cell receptor beta chains from one specimen sequenced in a study of cytomegalovirus exposure and HLA in healthy donors. The PCR employed 60 Vbeta primers together with 13 Jbeta primers. The data were produced by immunoSEQ multiplex PCR, yet TCRdb's version contains in-frame clones alone and is incomplete. The sample includes around 200,000 clones, approximately 80% seen only once; the top ten take approximately 1.4%. Sequenced material: PBMCs. The origin of the receptors is a girl between 10 and 17 years old in good health and CMV-seronegative.

This chain links TRBV7-2 with TRBJ2-6; 7 bases match TRBD1. V shed 1 base, J shed 0 bases, and the junction held 6 bases outside the gene matches. CDR1 and CDR2 from the germline V gene are SGHTA and FQGNSA. The CDR3 is made up of 18 amino acids. CDR3 region: CASSLVGTVNSGANVLTF. The DNA of the CDR3 is TGTGCCAGCAGCTTAGTGGGGACAGTTAACTCTGGGGCCAACGTCCTGACTTTC. Full variable domain (outside the CDR3, taken from reference TRBV7-2 and TRBJ2-6): GAGVSQSPSNKVTEKGKDVELRCDPISGHTALYWYRQSLGQGLEFLIYFQGNSAPDKSGLPSDRFSAERTGGSVSTLTIQRTQQEDSAVYLCASSLVGTVNSGANVLTFGAGSRLTVL.

Comment on this clone: The junction and the germline gene differ at one end; a read error may be behind it. This chain joins TRBV7-3 and TRBJ1-1; a possible D gene is TRBD1 (5 bases). The CDR3 runs to 12 residues. The germline V gene has CDR1 SGHTA and CDR2 FQGTGA. The CDR3 reads CASSSGNSEAFF. The CDR3 region has the DNA TGTGCCAGCAGCTCAGGGAACTCTGAAGCTTTCTTT.

The chain carries TRBV11-2 and TRBJ2-1; TRBD1 matches 8 bases. V trimming: 0 bases; J trimming: 4 bases; junction bases outside the gene matches: 8. This CDR3 contains 17 residues. Germline V CDR1 and CDR2: SGHAT, FQNNGV. The CDR3 DNA follows: TGTGCCAGCAGCTTAGAGGTCGGGGGACAGGTATACAATGAGCAGTTCTTC. Translation: CASSLEVGGQVYNEQFF.

This clone has just a few counts. CDR3 sequence (DNA): TGTGCCAGCAGCTTGACAGGCAAGAACACTGAAGCTTTCTTT. It is translated as CASSLTGKNTEAFF. The chain has TRBV7-3 and TRBJ1-1, with TRBD1 as a possible D gene (6 bases). Deletions cut 3 bases from V and 1 base from J, with 9 bases between. The V gene's germline CDR1 is SGHTA and CDR2 FQGTGA. The CDR3 has 14 residues.

This rearrangement joins TRBV10-2 to TRBJ1-1; D might be TRBD1 (5 bases). Trimming took 2 bases from V and 4 from J, leaving 23 bases between them. Germline assignment: CDR1 WSHSY and CDR2 SAAADI. CDR3 length: 18 residues. The chain's CDR3 is CASSETWLKWGVSTEAFF. Here the CDR3 DNA reads TGCGCCAGCAGTGAGACCTGGTTAAAGTGGGGGGTCAGCACTGAAGCTTTCTTT.

V gene TRBV28 combines with J gene TRBJ1-2, with a tentative D call TRBD1 (6 bases). Germline V gene sequence: CDR1 MDHEN, CDR2 SYDVKM. V lost 6 bases to trimming and J lost 4 bases, with 15 bases between them. The CDR3 totals 14 residues. DNA for the CDR3: TGTGCCAGCAGACCCACGGGACACCTCTATGGCTACACCTTC. Its translation is CASRPTGHLYGYTF.

The rearrangement joins TRBV19 to TRBJ2-1; TRBD2 agrees at 8 bases. The V gene's germline CDR1 is LNHDA and CDR2 SQIVND (reference sequence). The trim removed 5 bases at V and 10 bases at J, leaving 7 bases unmatched. The CDR3 spans 13 residues. CDR3 residues: CASSPTLAGEQFF. The CDR3 DNA is TGTGCCAGTAGTCCGACCTTAGCGGGGGAGCAGTTCTTC.

The chain is built from TRBV5-1 and TRBJ1-2; weak D call: TRBD1 (5 bases). CDR3 size: 14 residues. Trimming took 0 bases from V and 4 from J, leaving 10 bases between them. Germline V gene sequence: CDR1 SGHRS, CDR2 YFSETQ. CDR3: CASSLALGAYGYTF. The CDR3 nucleotides read TGCGCCAGCAGCTTGGCCTTAGGGGCCTATGGCTACACCTTC.

DNA for the CDR3: TGTGCCAGCAGTCCAAGTAGCGGGAGAGATACGCAGTATTTT. Protein: CASSPSSGRDTQYF. This rearrangement joins TRBV6-1 to TRBJ2-3; 9 nucleotides agree with TRBD2. In germline, CDR1 is MNHNS, CDR2 SASEGT. The ends lost 5 bases at V and 5 bases at J; junction bases unmatched: 5. The CDR3 sequence is 14 residues long.

The chain links TRBV9 to TRBJ2-7, with D perhaps TRBD1 (6 bases). Germline loops: CDR1 SGDLS, CDR2 YYNGEE. Trimming pared 2 bases from V and 7 bases from J, leaving 13 bases between. The CDR3 runs 13 residues. CDR3 coding DNA: TGTGCCAGCAGCGTTGGGGAGAGGGGGGAGCAGTACTTC. Amino acid sequence: CASSVGERGEQYF.

DNA for the CDR3: TGTGCCAGCAGTCTCAATTCTCCAGGGATCTCACATGGCTACACCTTC. Its protein is CASSLNSPGISHGYTF. The J gene is TRBJ1-2, the V gene TRBV28; weak D call: TRBD1 (5 bases). Trimming removed 5 bases at V and 6 bases at J, with 22 bases between. The CDR3 is made up of 16 amino acids. In germline, CDR1 is MDHEN, CDR2 SYDVKM.

This chain links TRBV5-4 with TRBJ2-1; 10 bases agree with TRBD2. With V trimmed by 6 bases and J by 6 bases, 6 bases remained unmatched. Germline V gene sequence: CDR1 SGHNT, CDR2 YYREEE (reference sequence). This CDR3 has 14 amino acids. The CDR3 loop reads CASKRGGRGNEQFF. CDR3 DNA sequence: TGTGCCAGCAAGCGGGGGGGGCGCGGCAATGAGCAGTTCTTC. The variable domain in full, with the rest retrieved from reference TRBV5-4 and TRBJ2-1, is ETGVTQSPTHLIKTRGQQVTLRCSSQSGHNTVSWYQQALGQGPQFIFQYYREEENGRGNFPPRFSGLQFPNYSSELNVNALELDDSALYLCASKRGGRGNEQFFGPGTRLTVL.

The chain links TRBV28 to TRBJ1-1; 7 bases match TRBD1. CDR1 is MDHEN and CDR2 is SYDVKM in the germline V gene. The CDR3 is 13 residues long. V was pared by 3 bases and J by 6 bases, with 4 bases of the junction left unmatched. CDR3 in DNA: TGTGCCAGCAGTTTGACAGGGTACCCTGAAGCTTTCTTT. Its protein product is CASSLTGYPEAFF.

There are a few counts of this clone. The V and J genes are TRBV9 and TRBJ1-4; D unclear. V was pared by 4 bases and J by 3 bases, with 13 bases between. The CDR3 runs to 15 residues. Germline-derived CDR1 and CDR2 are SGDLS and YYNGEE. The CDR3 sequence is CASSFTGSSNEKLFF. As DNA, the CDR3 is TGTGCCAGCAGCTTCACCGGGTCGTCTAATGAAAAACTGTTTTTT.

Only a few counts were recorded for this clone. The rearrangement joins TRBV2 to TRBJ1-4; 9 bases agree with TRBD1. CDR3 size: 14 residues. V gave up 7 bases and J gave up 7 bases; unmatched junction bases: 7. Germline-derived CDR1 and CDR2 are SNHLY and FYNNEI. The CDR3 is CASKAGTGFEKLFF. The CDR3 DNA sequence: TGTGCCAGCAAGGCAGGGACAGGGTTTGAAAAACTGTTTTTT. Together with reference TRBV2 and TRBJ1-4, the CDR3 gives the full variable domain: EPEVTQTPSHQVTQMGQEVILRCVPISNHLYFYWYRQILGQKVEFLVSFYNNEISEKSEIFDDQFSVERPDGSNFTLKIRSTKLEDSAMYFCASKAGTGFEKLFFGSGTQLSVL.